This T cell receptor beta chain was identified during a study of T-cell memory formation after mild COVID-19. Study background: TCR clustering was largely donor specific.

The CDR3 runs 16 residues. The germline V gene encodes CDR1 SEHNR and CDR2 FQNEAQ (reference sequence). V dropped 0 bases and J dropped 6; count of bases not matched to a gene: 10. TCRdb processed the 5' RACE reads anew with MiXCR; each CDR3 protein has one entry. Counted here are over 45,000 distinct CDR3 sequences, about a quarter occurring once; the ten biggest clones make up roughly 41%. In the case of this clonotype: Its antigen is not known.

Study conclusions and caveats: Contracting clones from day 15 to 85 had balanced CD4/CD8; later expanders favoured CD4+. Contracting clones localized mainly to CM and EM when CD4+ and mainly to EMRA when CD8+.

This clonotype was sampled from a man aged 18 to 30 who had mild COVID-19 (a few samples of this study predate the infection). Cell type and time point are not known. The chain recombines TRBV7-9 with TRBJ1-2; 7 bases agree with TRBD1. Sample: PBMCs or a T cell subset sorted from them (not recorded which). The CDR3 sequence is CASSLASQGKVNGYTF. DNA of the CDR3: TGTGCCAGCAGCTTAGCGTCACAGGGGAAGGTTAATGGCTACACCTTC.